This T cell receptor beta chain was recovered during a study of shared clonotypes between healthy human individuals. This CDR3 has 15 residues. Per germline, CDR1 SGHRS and CDR2 YFSETQ. Unmatched junction bases numbered 4, after V lost 4 bases and J lost 0 bases. The table came from immunoSEQ multiplex PCR; TCRdb's copy has only in-frame clones and leaves some out. This sample has some 900,000 clones, with over 75% found just once. The donors, all of them Caucasian adults, lived in Nashville, Tennessee. CD45RA-negative memory and CD45RA+ naive subsets were split from the CD4+ cells. This sequence originates from a man aged 18 to 35 in good health. The sequenced material came from memory CD4+ T cells sorted from blood. Subset: CD45RA-negative fraction. The rearrangement links TRBV5-1 to TRBJ1-3; 7 nucleotides line up with TRBD1. The CDR3 DNA follows: TGCGCCAGCAGCAGGACAGGACTCTCTGGAAACACCATATATTTT. Protein sequence: CASSRTGLSGNTIYF.